These 15 T cell receptor beta chains share one sample of origin, sequenced in a study of cytomegalovirus exposure and HLA in healthy donors. The PCR was carried out with 60 Vbeta primers and 13 Jbeta primers. Generated by immunoSEQ multiplex PCR, the TCRdb table keeps only in-frame clones and is missing some. This table holds about 140,000 clones, roughly 74% found once. The material sequenced was PBMCs. The receptors originated from a woman aged 18-35 years in good health and CMV-seropositive.

The chain recombines TRBV11-2 with TRBJ2-1, with TRBD2 identical over 7 bases. CDR1 SGHAT and CDR2 FQNNGV come from the germline V gene. Trimming cost V 5 bases and J 10 bases; bases outside gene matches: 5. CDR3 size: 12 residues. CDR3 DNA: TGTGCCAGCAGCGGACCGGGACTAGAGCAGTTCTTC. This gives the protein CASSGPGLEQFF.

The chain uses TRBV5-3 and TRBJ1-2, with 9 bases aligning to TRBD1. TRBV5-3 qualifies as an ORF whose function is uncertain. The V segment lost 1 base and the J segment 4 bases; nucleotides outside the gene matches: 2. This CDR3 has 14 residues. The CDR3 DNA is TGTGCCAGAAGCTTGCTGACAGGGGGCTATGGCTACACCTTC. This codes for CARSLLTGGYGYTF.

The chain uses TRBV4-3 and TRBJ1-3; D is ambiguous. This CDR3 comprises 16 residues. V was clipped by 0 bases and J by 0 bases, with 9 bases between them. Germline-derived CDR1 and CDR2 are LGHNA and YSLEER. The CDR3 DNA reads TGCGCCAGCAGCCAAGATCTTCCCTCCTCTGGAAACACCATATATTTT. This gives the protein CASSQDLPSSGNTIYF.

The chain has TRBV2 and TRBJ2-6; possibly TRBD1 for D (6 bases). Germline V gene sequence: CDR1 SNHLY, CDR2 FYNNEI. CDR3 length: 18 amino acids. The V gene lost 5 bases and the J gene lost 1 base, with 18 bases spanning the gap. CDR3 bases: TGTGCCAGCAGTCCAACAGGGTTTCAGGGGTCTGGGGCCAACGTCCTGACTTTC. This translates into CASSPTGFQGSGANVLTF.

This chain uses TRBV2 with TRBJ2-2; 7 bases match TRBD1. The CDR3 runs to 15 residues. Germline values: CDR1 SNHLY, CDR2 FYNNEI. Trimming took 6 bases from V and 4 from J; bases not matched to a gene: 8. This chain's CDR3 is CASRPNPGGTGELFF. DNA for the CDR3: TGTGCCAGCAGACCTAATCCAGGGGGCACCGGGGAGCTGTTTTTT.

The chain recombines TRBV11-2 with TRBJ1-1; D may be TRBD1 (6 bases). The V gene's germline CDR1 is SGHAT and CDR2 FQNNGV. V dropped 4 bases and J dropped 3 bases, with 15 bases sitting between them. The CDR3 length is 15 residues. DNA for the CDR3: TGTGCCAGCAGCTCGAGGGGGTACGCAGACACTGAAGCTTTCTTT. Amino acid sequence: CASSSRGYADTEAFF.

V and J are TRBV29-1 and TRBJ2-3; no firm D call. The CDR3 totals 14 residues. CDR1 and CDR2 from the germline V gene are SQVTM and ANQGSEA. Trimming shortened V by 6 bases and J by 5 bases, and 18 bases separated the two germline ends. CDR3 sequence reads: CSVDGEKMVDTQYF. CDR3 bases: TGCAGCGTCGACGGAGAAAAGATGGTAGATACGCAGTATTTT.

In this sample, this clone turned up once. Here the CDR3 reads CASSIQGAPTYEQYF. The CDR3, as DNA: TGCGCCAGCAGCATCCAGGGGGCGCCTACCTACGAGCAGTACTTC. The chain joins TRBV4-1 to TRBJ2-7, with 8 bases fitting TRBD1. V shed 5 bases and J 2 bases; nucleotides not matched to a gene: 8. Germline V gene data show CDR1 as MGHRA and CDR2 as YSYEKL. The CDR3 is made up of 15 amino acids.

Here the CDR3 reads CASRGLGISYEQYF. The CDR3 DNA reads TGTGCCAGCAGGGGACTAGGCATATCCTACGAGCAGTACTTC. This sequence joins TRBV6-6 and TRBJ2-7; 8 positions agree with TRBD2. The CDR3 spans 14 residues. V shed 6 bases, J shed 1 base, and the junction held 5 bases outside the gene matches. Germline V gene sequence: CDR1 MNHNY, CDR2 SVGAGI (reference sequence).

The CDR3, as DNA: TGTGCCAGCTCACCAAGTACAGGGATCTCCTACGAGCAGTACTTC. Translation: CASSPSTGISYEQYF. The V call is TRBV18, the J call TRBJ2-7, with D tentatively TRBD1 (6 bases). The CDR3 covers 15 residues. V shed 2 bases and J shed 0 bases, with 11 bases lying between them. CDR1 is KGHSH, CDR2 LQKENI, per germline.

This chain connects TRBV4-1 to TRBJ2-2; TRBD1 might be the D (6 bases). CDR3 size: 16 residues. The V gene's germline CDR1 is MGHRA and CDR2 YSYEKL. Deletions cut 4 bases from V and 1 base from J, with 13 bases between. CDR3 in amino acids: CASSPGQQKNTGELFF. The DNA for the CDR3 is TGCGCCAGCAGCCCAGGACAGCAGAAGAACACCGGGGAGCTGTTTTTT.

The gene calls are TRBV27 and TRBJ2-7, with TRBD1 as a possible D gene (6 bases). Trimming cost V 4 bases and J 3 bases, with 19 bases left between them. The CDR3 runs 16 residues. Germline values: CDR1 MNHEY, CDR2 SMNVEV (reference sequence). This CDR3 is CASSSLGQPPLYEQYF. CDR3 sequence (DNA): TGTGCCAGCAGTTCCCTAGGACAGCCTCCCCTCTACGAGCAGTACTTC.

The genes are TRBV7-9 and TRBJ2-7; possible D gene TRBD1, 6 bases. Trimming took off 4 bases at V and 2 bases at J, with 18 bases between the two ends. Germline CDR1 SEHNR, CDR2 FQNEAQ (reference sequence). The CDR3 is made up of 16 amino acids. This chain's CDR3 is CASSSLLQGWAYEQYF. The CDR3 DNA is TGTGCCAGCAGCTCCCTACTACAGGGTTGGGCCTACGAGCAGTACTTC.

The genes are TRBV6-5 and TRBJ1-1, with D tentatively TRBD1 (5 bases). V was clipped by 1 base and J by 0 bases, with 12 bases between them. The CDR3 loop spans 16 amino acids. Germline loops: CDR1 MNHEY, CDR2 SVGAGI. In DNA form, the CDR3 reads TGTGCCAGCAGTTACTTAGCCACAGGCGTGAACACTGAAGCTTTCTTT. Its protein product is CASSYLATGVNTEAFF.

The CDR3 reads CASSLQMNTGELFF. CDR3 sequence (DNA): TGCGCCAGCAGCTTGCAAATGAACACCGGGGAGCTGTTTTTT. The J gene is TRBJ2-2, the V gene TRBV5-1; D is unresolved. There are 14 residues in the CDR3. Germline V gives CDR1 SGHRS, CDR2 YFSETQ. V lost 1 base to trimming and J lost 1 base, with 5 bases between them.